These 6 T cell receptor beta chains were sequenced from one sample in a study of T-cell reconstitution after alpha-beta-depleted transplantation in children. Preparing the TCRbeta library involved the use of unique molecular identifiers. Using its own MiXCR run on the PCR reads, TCRdb lists one record per CDR3 protein. The data show about 610,000 distinct CDR3 sequences, about 11% seen once. This specimen was PBMCs from the stem cell graft donor, taken from the stem cell graft. These TCRs come from a human donor who donated a stem cell graft to a child with acute myeloid leukemia.

This clonotype has at least ten counts. The chain has TRBV10-3 and TRBJ2-7; 12 nucleotides line up with TRBD2. This CDR3 contains 18 residues. Germline CDR1 reads ENHRY; CDR2 reads SYGVKD. Germline trimming cut 1 base from V and 4 bases from J; bases unmatched to any gene: 11. The CDR3 sequence is CAISEWLAGGLGTYEQYF. The CDR3, as DNA: TGTGCCATCAGTGAGTGGCTAGCGGGAGGGCTAGGTACTTACGAGCAGTACTTC.

This clonotype was detected many times. This rearrangement joins TRBV7-8 to TRBJ2-1; no clear D. V was trimmed by 1 base and J by 0 bases, leaving 7 bases between them. Germline V lookup: CDR1 SGHVS, CDR2 FQNEAQ. The CDR3 covers 15 residues. CDR3 residues: CASSLEAASYNEQFF. CDR3 bases: TGTGCCAGCAGCTTAGAAGCCGCCTCCTACAATGAGCAGTTCTTC.

The V gene is TRBV30, the J gene TRBJ2-2; D may correspond to TRBD1 or TRBD2 (5 bases each). The CDR3 runs to 16 residues. Germline V gives CDR1 GTSNPN, CDR2 SVGIG (reference sequence). Deletions cut 0 bases from V and 11 bases from J, with 22 bases between. CDR3 sequence: CAWSVPSRDLLRELFF. The DNA for the CDR3 is TGTGCCTGGAGTGTACCTTCTCGGGACCTGCTCCGAGAGCTGTTTTTT.

In its sample, this clonotype was seen many times. J is TRBJ2-3 and V is TRBV6-2 or TRBV6-3, with 7 bases fitting TRBD1. The germline CDR1 and CDR2 sequences are MNHEY and SVGEGT. This CDR3 region has 14 residues. Trimming at V came to 2 bases and at J to 9 bases, leaving 8 bases not matched to a gene. The DNA of the CDR3 is TGTGCCAGCAGTTACCCCATAACAGGGGACACGCAGTATTTT. Translation gives CASSYPITGDTQYF.

This clonotype was observed a few times. This chain joins TRBV20-1 and TRBJ1-1, with D hard to call. The germline gives CDR1 DFQATT, CDR2 SNEGSKA (reference sequence). This CDR3 spans 13 amino acids. Between the trimmed V and J ends, which lost 0 bases and 8 bases, there was a span of 13 bases. CDR3 sequence (DNA): TGCAGTGCTAGAGATAGTAGAAACAAGGAAGCTTTCTTT. This codes for CSARDSRNKEAFF.

A few counts support this clonotype. J is TRBJ2-1 and V is TRBV20-1, with 13 positions matching TRBD2. Trimming took 1 base from V and 0 from J; bases not matched to a gene: 3. Germline assignment: CDR1 DFQATT and CDR2 SNEGSKA (reference sequence). The CDR3 has 17 amino acids. The CDR3 DNA follows: TGCAGTGCTAGAGGGACTAGCGGGGGAAGCTCCTACAATGAGCAGTTCTTC. Translated, it gives CSARGTSGGSSYNEQFF.